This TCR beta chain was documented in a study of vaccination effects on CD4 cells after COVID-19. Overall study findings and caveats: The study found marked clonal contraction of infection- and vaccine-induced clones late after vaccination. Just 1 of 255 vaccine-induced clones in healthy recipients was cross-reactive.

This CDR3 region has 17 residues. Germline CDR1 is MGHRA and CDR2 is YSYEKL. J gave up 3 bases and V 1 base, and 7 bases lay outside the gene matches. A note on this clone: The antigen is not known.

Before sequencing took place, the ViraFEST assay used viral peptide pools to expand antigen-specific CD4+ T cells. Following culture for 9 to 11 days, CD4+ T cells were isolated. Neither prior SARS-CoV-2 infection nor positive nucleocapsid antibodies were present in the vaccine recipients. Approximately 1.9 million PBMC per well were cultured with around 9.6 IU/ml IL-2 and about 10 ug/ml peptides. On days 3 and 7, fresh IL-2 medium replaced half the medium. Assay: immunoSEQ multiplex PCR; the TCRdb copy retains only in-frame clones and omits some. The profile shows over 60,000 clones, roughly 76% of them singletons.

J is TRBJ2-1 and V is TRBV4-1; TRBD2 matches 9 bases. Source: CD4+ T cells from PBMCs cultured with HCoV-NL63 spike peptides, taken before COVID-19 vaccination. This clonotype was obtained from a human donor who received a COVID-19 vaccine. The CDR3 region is CASSQVDLAGYYNEQFF. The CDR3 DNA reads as TGCGCCAGCAGCCAAGTTGACCTAGCGGGGTACTACAATGAGCAGTTCTTC.